This T cell receptor beta chain was recovered during a study of T cells in localized non-small cell lung cancer. This CDR3 region has 12 residues. Trimming took off 8 bases at V and 8 bases at J, with 14 bases between the two ends. Looked up from germline, CDR1 is ENHRY and CDR2 is SYGVKD. Generated by immunoSEQ multiplex PCR, the TCRdb table keeps only in-frame clones and is missing some. The table records 50,000 to 70,000 clones, 80% to 90% of them present only once. The chain recombines TRBV10-3 with TRBJ2-3; D may match TRBD1 or TRBD2 (5 bases each). This receptor was identified in a man aged 35 to 69 with stage II lung adenocarcinoma. The sequenced sample was PBMCs, obtained before any cancer treatment. CDR3 amino acids: CAIGGDNPTQYF. CDR3 coding DNA: TGTGCCATCGGGGGTGATAATCCTACGCAGTATTTT.